The clone carrying this T cell receptor (beta chain) has ten or more counts. The data were taken from a study of metastatic and nonmetastatic thyroid tumors. Looking at the study overall: Comparative analysis of repertoires was undertaken across blood and tumor or nodule tissue obtained from malignant and benign thyroid patients.

Patients were all untreated before their thyroid surgery. Original data processing: Building a distant-metastasis classifier for papillary thyroid cancer drew on CDR3 differences across clinicopathological groups. From the PCR reads, TCRdb re-called clones with MiXCR. The authors' filters were not applied to this entry. The sample gives 30,000 to 40,000 clones, roughly 12% of which show up once; 8% to 10% is in the top ten. With 7 bases removed from V and 5 bases from J, the gap between germline ends came to 11 bases. The CDR3 is 12 residues long. From germline, CDR1 is SEHNR and CDR2 FQNEAQ (reference sequence).

The source material was blood. J is TRBJ1-1 and V is TRBV7-9; D is unclear. The TCR sequence derives from a female donor with papillary thyroid cancer or a benign thyroid nodule (not recorded which). Some clones in this sample may be carry-over from other donors' samples. CDR3 sequence (DNA): TGTGCCAGCACAGGAAAGGGAACTGAAGCTTTCTTT. Its translation is CASTGKGTEAFF. Filled out from reference TRBV7-9 and TRBJ1-1, the complete variable domain reads DTGVSQNPRHKITKRGQNVTFRCDPISEHNRLYWYRQTLGQGPEFLTYFQNEAQLEKSRLLSDRFSAERPKGSFSTLEIQRTEQGDSAMYLCASTGKGTEAFFGQGTRLTVV.